These T cell receptor beta chains were read from a single sample in a study of blood T cell repertoires in COVID-19. Here immunoSEQ multiplex PCR was the method, and the copy in TCRdb shows in-frame clones only, minus some. The repertoire holds 120,000 or so clones, roughly 84% seen once, with under 4% in the top ten. The material sequenced was PBMCs or T cells enriched from blood (not recorded which). These receptors all stem from a woman aged 30 to 39 who had recovered from COVID-19. Each CDR3 is given with its conserved first and last residue. A D gene is named only where the DNA matches it firmly. Some rows mark clone size as missing; the rest say once, few, many or name a class of expanded clone.

j_gene: TRBJ2-3
len: 17
v_gene: TRBV28
abundance: NA
d_gene: TRBD2
CDR3nt: TGTGCCAGCAGTCGAGGCAGTAGCGGGAAGTTCTCAGATACGCAGTATTTT
CDR3aa: CASSRGSSGKFSDTQYF

j_gene: TRBJ1-2
len: 13
v_gene: TRBV6-6
abundance: NA
d_gene: NA
CDR3nt: TGTGCCAGCAGTATTCGACAGGTCTATGGCTACACCTTC
CDR3aa: CASSIRQVYGYTF

j_gene: TRBJ1-1
len: 15
v_gene: TRBV9
abundance: NA
d_gene: TRBD1
CDR3nt: TGTGCCAGCAGCGCACGGACAGGACCGAACACTGAAGCTTTCTTT
CDR3aa: CASSARTGPNTEAFF

j_gene: TRBJ2-5
len: 12
v_gene: TRBV28
abundance: NA
d_gene: NA
CDR3nt: TGTGCCAGCAGTTCCTCCGTAGAGACCCAGTACTTC
CDR3aa: CASSSSVETQYF

j_gene: TRBJ2-7
len: 17
v_gene: TRBV5-4
abundance: NA
d_gene: TRBD2
CDR3nt: TGTGCCAGCAGCTCCGGACTAGCGGGCACGAGCTCCTACGAGCAGTACTTC
CDR3aa: CASSSGLAGTSSYEQYF

j_gene: TRBJ2-5
len: 15
v_gene: TRBV19
abundance: NA
d_gene: NA
CDR3nt: TGTGCCACCTCAGACCTAGGGGGGGCTGCGGAGACCCAGTACTTC
CDR3aa: CATSDLGGAAETQYF

j_gene: TRBJ2-2
len: 15
v_gene: TRBV5-8
abundance: NA
d_gene: NA
CDR3nt: TGTGCCAGCAGCTTTAATCCCAGGAACACCGGGGAGCTGTTTTTT
CDR3aa: CASSFNPRNTGELFF

j_gene: TRBJ2-5
len: 17
v_gene: TRBV7-2
abundance: NA
d_gene: TRBD2
CDR3nt: TGTGCCAGCAGCTTAGGAGTCCTCGTTGCGGGAGAAGAGACCCAGTACTTC
CDR3aa: CASSLGVLVAGEETQYF

j_gene: TRBJ2-3
len: 18
v_gene: TRBV27
abundance: once
d_gene: TRBD2
CDR3nt: TGTGCCAGCAGCTCCCGTGGCCTAGCGGGAGGTAGCACAGATACGCAGTATTTT
CDR3aa: CASSSRGLAGGSTDTQYF

j_gene: TRBJ2-1
len: 14
v_gene: TRBV6-5
abundance: few
d_gene: TRBD2
CDR3nt: TGTGCCAGCAGGGTCGGGACTAGCGCCAATGAGCAGTTCTTC
CDR3aa: CASRVGTSANEQFF

j_gene: TRBJ2-4
len: 17
v_gene: TRBV4-3
abundance: NA
d_gene: TRBD1
CDR3nt: TGCGCCAGCAGCCAAGATTTTACAGGGGGCGCCAAAAACATTCAGTACTTC
CDR3aa: CASSQDFTGGAKNIQYF

j_gene: TRBJ1-1
len: 13
v_gene: TRBV7-3
abundance: NA
d_gene: NA
CDR3nt: TGTGCCAGCAGCTTATCAGGGGTAACTGAAGCTTTCTTT
CDR3aa: CASSLSGVTEAFF

j_gene: TRBJ2-1
len: 15
v_gene: TRBV18
abundance: once
d_gene: TRBD1
CDR3nt: TGTGCCAGCTCACCACCCGGGACAGGGTACAATGAGCAGTTCTTC
CDR3aa: CASSPPGTGYNEQFF

j_gene: TRBJ1-3
len: 13
v_gene: TRBV12-3/TRBV12-4
abundance: NA
d_gene: NA
CDR3nt: TGTGCCTGTCGGCGGGGCTCTGGAAACACCATATATTTT
CDR3aa: CACRRGSGNTIYF

j_gene: TRBJ2-7
len: 14
v_gene: TRBV5-1
abundance: once
d_gene: TRBD2
CDR3nt: TGCGCCAGCAGCACTAGCGGAGGGGCCTACGAGCAGTACTTC
CDR3aa: CASSTSGGAYEQYF

j_gene: TRBJ2-1
len: 15
v_gene: TRBV27
abundance: NA
d_gene: TRBD2
CDR3nt: TGTGCCAGCCGAGATGGGCGGGGGAGATACAATGAGCAGTTCTTC
CDR3aa: CASRDGRGRYNEQFF

j_gene: TRBJ2-2
len: 14
v_gene: TRBV7-2
abundance: NA
d_gene: NA
CDR3nt: TGTGCCAGCAGCTTGACAGGGAACACCGGGGAGCTGTTTTTT
CDR3aa: CASSLTGNTGELFF

j_gene: TRBJ2-1
len: 16
v_gene: TRBV10-1
abundance: NA
d_gene: NA
CDR3nt: TGCGCCAGCAGTAAACGGGGTCGTAGCTCCTACAATGAGCAGTTCTTC
CDR3aa: CASSKRGRSSYNEQFF

j_gene: TRBJ2-1
len: 16
v_gene: TRBV19
abundance: NA
d_gene: TRBD1
CDR3nt: TGTGCCAGTAGTATAGAGGGACAGGGCGGATACAATGAGCAGTTCTTC
CDR3aa: CASSIEGQGGYNEQFF

j_gene: TRBJ1-4
len: 16
v_gene: TRBV4-3
abundance: NA
d_gene: NA
CDR3nt: TGCGCCAGCAGCCAAGAAATGGGGCAGGTTGATGAAAAACTGTTTTTT
CDR3aa: CASSQEMGQVDEKLFF

j_gene: TRBJ2-1
len: 18
v_gene: TRBV6-2/TRBV6-3
abundance: NA
d_gene: TRBD2
CDR3nt: TGTGCCAGCAGTTACTCGAGTAGCGGGATAATCTCCTACAATGAGCAGTTCTTC
CDR3aa: CASSYSSSGIISYNEQFF

j_gene: TRBJ2-5
len: 16
v_gene: TRBV3-1/TRBV3-2
abundance: once
d_gene: NA
CDR3nt: TGTGCCAGCAGCCAAGATTGGGGCACCGCTAATCCGACCCAGTACTTC
CDR3aa: CASSQDWGTANPTQYF

j_gene: TRBJ1-5
len: 16
v_gene: TRBV19
abundance: NA
d_gene: NA
CDR3nt: TGTGCCAGTAGTACCCGAGGGATTATTAGCAATCAGCCCCAGCATTTT
CDR3aa: CASSTRGIISNQPQHF

j_gene: TRBJ1-2
len: 13
v_gene: TRBV5-1
abundance: NA
d_gene: NA
CDR3nt: TGCGCCAGCAGCTTGACAGCAAACTATGGCTACACCTTC
CDR3aa: CASSLTANYGYTF

j_gene: TRBJ2-3
len: 17
v_gene: TRBV7-9
abundance: NA
d_gene: TRBD2
CDR3nt: TGTGCCAGCAGCTTAGTCCACGGGACTAGCGGGACAGATACGCAGTATTTT
CDR3aa: CASSLVHGTSGTDTQYF

j_gene: TRBJ2-1
len: 16
v_gene: TRBV5-5
abundance: once
d_gene: TRBD2
CDR3nt: TGTGCCAGCAGCTTGACTAGCGAGGGGAGGTACAATGAGCAGTTCTTC
CDR3aa: CASSLTSEGRYNEQFF

j_gene: TRBJ2-1
len: 15
v_gene: TRBV19
abundance: NA
d_gene: TRBD1
CDR3nt: TGTGCCAGTAGTATACGGACAGGTACCTACAATGAGCAGTTCTTC
CDR3aa: CASSIRTGTYNEQFF

j_gene: TRBJ1-1
len: 13
v_gene: TRBV5-1
abundance: NA
d_gene: NA
CDR3nt: TGCGCCAGCAGCTTAGCATCGCCGGCTGAAGCTTTCTTT
CDR3aa: CASSLASPAEAFF

j_gene: TRBJ1-1
len: 13
v_gene: TRBV20-1
abundance: NA
d_gene: NA
CDR3nt: TGCAGTGCTAGTCCGGGGTTGAACACTGAAGCTTTCTTT
CDR3aa: CSASPGLNTEAFF

j_gene: TRBJ2-1
len: 15
v_gene: TRBV4-1
abundance: NA
d_gene: NA
CDR3nt: TGCGCCAGCAGCCAAAGGGGGAGCTCCTACAATGAGCAGTTCTTC
CDR3aa: CASSQRGSSYNEQFF

j_gene: TRBJ2-1
len: 15
v_gene: TRBV11-2
abundance: NA
d_gene: TRBD2
CDR3nt: TGTGCCAGCAGCATAACTAGCGGGAGGATCGATGAGCAGTTCTTC
CDR3aa: CASSITSGRIDEQFF

j_gene: TRBJ2-2
len: 18
v_gene: TRBV7-3
abundance: NA
d_gene: NA
CDR3nt: TGTGCCAGCAGCTTAGCCCCCCCCAGTCCCTTGAACACCGGGGAGCTGTTTTTT
CDR3aa: CASSLAPPSPLNTGELFF

j_gene: TRBJ1-2
len: 14
v_gene: TRBV7-2
abundance: NA
d_gene: NA
CDR3nt: TGTGCCAGCAGCTCCTCCAGGGTGGGCTATGGCTACACCTTC
CDR3aa: CASSSSRVGYGYTF

j_gene: TRBJ1-4
len: 17
v_gene: TRBV15
abundance: once
d_gene: TRBD1
CDR3nt: TGTGCCACCAGCAGAGTCCCTGACAGGGGCGGGCATGAAAAACTGTTTTTT
CDR3aa: CATSRVPDRGGHEKLFF

j_gene: TRBJ2-2
len: 13
v_gene: TRBV6-4
abundance: NA
d_gene: NA
CDR3nt: TGTGCCAGCAGTGACCGGGATGACGGGGAGCTGTTTTTT
CDR3aa: CASSDRDDGELFF

j_gene: TRBJ1-2
len: 11
v_gene: TRBV29-1
abundance: NA
d_gene: NA
CDR3nt: TGCAGCGTTGCCCATTCCGGGACACGGTCCTTC
CDR3aa: CSVAHSGTRSF

j_gene: TRBJ2-1
len: 15
v_gene: TRBV28
abundance: NA
d_gene: TRBD2
CDR3nt: TGTGCCAGCAGTCCTTCGGGAGGGAGGGGCAATGAGCAGTTCTTC
CDR3aa: CASSPSGGRGNEQFF

j_gene: TRBJ2-7
len: 13
v_gene: TRBV11-1
abundance: NA
d_gene: NA
CDR3nt: TGTGCCAGCAGCTTAAGACAGGCCTACGAGCAGTACTTC
CDR3aa: CASSLRQAYEQYF

j_gene: TRBJ1-3
len: 15
v_gene: TRBV28
abundance: NA
d_gene: NA
CDR3nt: TGTGCCAGCAGTTTAAGGCAGGGCTCTGGAAACACCATATATTTT
CDR3aa: CASSLRQGSGNTIYF

j_gene: TRBJ2-5
len: 20
v_gene: TRBV4-3
abundance: NA
d_gene: TRBD2
CDR3nt: TGCGCCAGCAGCCAAGAGTGGAGGGGAGGGCTAGCGGATCATAAAGAGACCCAGTACTTC
CDR3aa: CASSQEWRGGLADHKETQYF

j_gene: TRBJ2-7
len: 13
v_gene: TRBV6-5
abundance: NA
d_gene: TRBD1
CDR3nt: TGTGCCAGCAGTTACTCGCCAGGGGGCGAGCAGTACTTC
CDR3aa: CASSYSPGGEQYF

j_gene: TRBJ1-4
len: 15
v_gene: TRBV5-1
abundance: NA
d_gene: TRBD1
CDR3nt: TGCGCCAGCAGCATAGACAGGGCTAGGAATGAAAAACTGTTTTTT
CDR3aa: CASSIDRARNEKLFF

j_gene: TRBJ2-7
len: 16
v_gene: TRBV2
abundance: NA
d_gene: TRBD2
CDR3nt: TGTGCCAGCAGTGATAGGGTGGCGGGAGGGGAATCAGAGCAGTACTTC
CDR3aa: CASSDRVAGGESEQYF

j_gene: TRBJ1-1
len: 14
v_gene: TRBV2
abundance: NA
d_gene: TRBD1
CDR3nt: TGTGCCAGCAGCGAAGGGGGCGCTCACACTGAAGCTTTCTTT
CDR3aa: CASSEGGAHTEAFF

j_gene: TRBJ2-7
len: 13
v_gene: TRBV18
abundance: NA
d_gene: NA
CDR3nt: TGTGCCAGCTCACCAAGCCTGACCTACGAGCAGTACTTC
CDR3aa: CASSPSLTYEQYF

j_gene: TRBJ2-1
len: 13
v_gene: TRBV19
abundance: NA
d_gene: NA
CDR3nt: TGTGCCAGTAGTCCTCGGGGTTGGAGTGAGCAGTTCTTC
CDR3aa: CASSPRGWSEQFF

j_gene: TRBJ2-5
len: 14
v_gene: TRBV24-1
abundance: NA
d_gene: NA
CDR3nt: TGTGCCACCAGCGAGGGGGGGGCTAAAGAGACCCAGTACTTC
CDR3aa: CATSEGGAKETQYF

j_gene: TRBJ2-4
len: 18
v_gene: TRBV4-1
abundance: NA
d_gene: TRBD1
CDR3nt: TGCGCCAGCAGCCAAGGGGCCGCGGCAGGGGGAGCCAAAAACATTCAGTACTTC
CDR3aa: CASSQGAAAGGAKNIQYF

j_gene: TRBJ1-2
len: 14
v_gene: TRBV6-5
abundance: NA
d_gene: NA
CDR3nt: TGTGCCAGCAGTTACTCCGGGACTGCCTATGGCTACACCTTC
CDR3aa: CASSYSGTAYGYTF

j_gene: TRBJ1-1
len: 16
v_gene: TRBV5-1
abundance: few
d_gene: TRBD1
CDR3nt: TGCGCCAGCAGCCCTTCCCGACAGGGTTGGGGCACTGAAGCTTTCTTT
CDR3aa: CASSPSRQGWGTEAFF

j_gene: TRBJ2-1
len: 15
v_gene: TRBV7-9
abundance: NA
d_gene: TRBD2
CDR3nt: TGTGCCAGCAGCGCAGGGACTAGCGGGAAAAATGAGCAGTTCTTC
CDR3aa: CASSAGTSGKNEQFF

j_gene: TRBJ2-3
len: 19
v_gene: TRBV4-1
abundance: NA
d_gene: TRBD2
CDR3nt: TGCGCCAGCAGCCACCACTCTAGCGGGAGGGCATCTGGTACAGATACGCAGTATTTT
CDR3aa: CASSHHSSGRASGTDTQYF

j_gene: TRBJ1-1
len: 14
v_gene: TRBV6-2/TRBV6-3
abundance: NA
d_gene: NA
CDR3nt: TGTGCCAGCAGCCCCTACGCCGGCAGGGCTGAAGCTTTCTTT
CDR3aa: CASSPYAGRAEAFF

j_gene: TRBJ2-3
len: 13
v_gene: TRBV7-6
abundance: NA
d_gene: NA
CDR3nt: TGTGCCAGCAGCTTAGCCCTCACAGATACGCAGTATTTT
CDR3aa: CASSLALTDTQYF

j_gene: TRBJ1-4
len: 16
v_gene: TRBV9
abundance: NA
d_gene: TRBD1
CDR3nt: TGTGCCAGCAGCGCCGGACAGGGCGGTGGTCTAGGCAAACTGTTTTTT
CDR3aa: CASSAGQGGGLGKLFF

j_gene: TRBJ1-2
len: 15
v_gene: TRBV13
abundance: NA
d_gene: NA
CDR3nt: TGTGCCAGCAGCCCCATGGGGGCCTTTAACTATGGCTACACCTTC
CDR3aa: CASSPMGAFNYGYTF

j_gene: TRBJ2-7
len: 14
v_gene: TRBV5-5
abundance: NA
d_gene: TRBD2
CDR3nt: TGTGCCAGCAGTACTAGCGGGACGACCTACGAGCAGTACTTC
CDR3aa: CASSTSGTTYEQYF